The 11 T cell receptor beta chains below were found in one sample sequenced in a study of neurological immune-mediated disorders. TCRdb re-analysed the 5' RACE reads in MiXCR, keeping a single row per CDR3 protein. The sample has about 71,000 distinct CDR3 sequences, 4.5% seen once. Source material: PBMCs. The receptors were sampled from a man aged 30 to 39 with multiple sclerosis.

This clonotype has a count of ten or more. The chain carries TRBV11-2 and TRBJ1-1, with a possible D match to TRBD1 (6 bases). The ends were cut back, 4 bases at V and 0 bases at J, with 6 bases in the middle. The germline CDR1 and CDR2 sequences are SGHAT and FQNNGV. The CDR3 runs 13 residues. The CDR3 reads CASSWTVNTEAFF. CDR3 nucleotides: TGTGCCAGCAGCTGGACAGTGAACACTGAAGCTTTCTTT.

This clonotype was seen repeatedly, ten times or more. This chain joins TRBV18 and TRBJ2-2, with 8 bases that match TRBD1. The CDR3 is 15 amino acids. Unmatched junction bases numbered 3, after V lost 6 bases and J lost 0 bases. Germline CDR1 is KGHSH and CDR2 is LQKENI. The CDR3 is CASSRDRPNTGELFF. The CDR3 coding sequence is TGTGCCAGCTCCCGGGACAGGCCGAACACCGGGGAGCTGTTTTTT.

In this sample, this clonotype turned up many times. The chain employs TRBV20-1 and TRBJ1-4; D may be TRBD1 (6 bases). The CDR3 loop spans 15 amino acids. V dropped 5 bases and J dropped 2 bases, with 15 bases sitting between them. The germline CDR1 and CDR2 sequences are DFQATT and SNEGSKA (reference sequence). This chain's CDR3 is CSAPGGDTTNEKLFF. In DNA, the CDR3 is TGCAGTGCTCCGGGAGGGGACACCACTAATGAAAAACTGTTTTTT.

Notes on this clonotype: The junction does not match germline at one end; this may be a read error. This chain uses TRBV10-3 with TRBJ2-3; 9 nucleotides agree with TRBD2. Germline V gene lookup returns CDR1 ENHRY and CDR2 SYGVKD. This CDR3 region has 18 residues. CDR3 loop: CAFSESPYRGGAQDTQYF. In DNA, the CDR3 is TGTGCCTTCAGTGAGTCCCCTTATCGCGGGGGGGCGCAAGATACGCAGTATTTT.

At least ten counts were recorded for this clonotype. In DNA form, the CDR3 reads TGCAGCGTTGGGCAGGGGGCAATGGGTGAGCAGTTCTTC. Residues: CSVGQGAMGEQFF. The chain combines TRBV29-1 with TRBJ2-1; 8 bases align to TRBD1. Germline V gene sequence: CDR1 SQVTM, CDR2 ANQGSEA. The CDR3 contains 13 residues. V lost 4 bases and J lost 9; bases outside the gene matches: 8.

There are many counts of this clonotype. This sequence joins TRBV5-1 and TRBJ1-1, with unresolved D. The CDR3 has 15 residues. Per germline, CDR1 SGHRS and CDR2 YFSETQ. V was trimmed by 0 bases and J by 1 base, leaving 10 bases between them. CDR3 protein: CASSLARQANTEAFF. The CDR3 nucleotides read TGCGCCAGCAGCTTGGCCAGGCAGGCGAACACTGAAGCTTTCTTT.

This clonotype has at least ten counts. This chain joins TRBV9 and TRBJ2-7; no clear D gene. Germline V gene data show CDR1 as SGDLS and CDR2 as YYNGEE. The CDR3 runs 14 residues. The germline V and J ends were trimmed by 0 bases and 3 bases, with 10 bases remaining between them. CDR3 bases: TGTGCCAGCAGCGTAGGCCACTCTATCTACGAGCAGTACTTC. Its translation is CASSVGHSIYEQYF.

This clonotype has only a few counts. Germline is not matched at one junction end, which may reflect a read error. The gene calls are TRBV7-2 and TRBJ1-6; D not resolved. The CDR3 consists of 13 residues. CDR1 is SGHTA, CDR2 FQGNSA, per germline. The CDR3 coding sequence is TGTGCCAGCAGCCCTAATCGGCATTCACCCCTCAACTTT. Translated: CASSPNRHSPLNF.

This clonotype was counted at least ten times. The rearrangement links TRBV12-3 or TRBV12-4 to TRBJ2-6, with 7 bases fitting TRBD1. The CDR3 spans 15 residues. The ends lost 5 bases at V and 4 bases at J; junction bases unmatched: 5. CDR3 coding DNA: TGTGCCAGCAGTCCGGACAGGCGCGGGGCCAACGTCCTGACTTTC. Translating it yields CASSPDRRGANVLTF.

This clonotype was counted many times. CDR3 in DNA: TGTGCCAGCGGCCCTGGGCAGGGAGGGATCTCCTACAATGAGCAGTTCTTC. Its translation is CASGPGQGGISYNEQFF. V is TRBV12-3 or TRBV12-4 and J is TRBJ2-1; TRBD2 matches at 7 bases. The CDR3 is 17 residues long. V dropped 8 bases and J dropped 0; count of bases not matched to a gene: 13.

This clonotype was detected ten times or more. V and J are TRBV6-5 and TRBJ2-2; D remains ambiguous. The V gene's germline CDR1 is MNHEY and CDR2 SVGAGI. The CDR3 spans 13 residues. V lost 2 bases and J 5 bases, leaving 6 bases between the germline ends. Here the CDR3 reads CASSYTTTGELFF. The CDR3 DNA follows: TGTGCCAGCAGTTACACAACGACCGGGGAGCTGTTTTTT.